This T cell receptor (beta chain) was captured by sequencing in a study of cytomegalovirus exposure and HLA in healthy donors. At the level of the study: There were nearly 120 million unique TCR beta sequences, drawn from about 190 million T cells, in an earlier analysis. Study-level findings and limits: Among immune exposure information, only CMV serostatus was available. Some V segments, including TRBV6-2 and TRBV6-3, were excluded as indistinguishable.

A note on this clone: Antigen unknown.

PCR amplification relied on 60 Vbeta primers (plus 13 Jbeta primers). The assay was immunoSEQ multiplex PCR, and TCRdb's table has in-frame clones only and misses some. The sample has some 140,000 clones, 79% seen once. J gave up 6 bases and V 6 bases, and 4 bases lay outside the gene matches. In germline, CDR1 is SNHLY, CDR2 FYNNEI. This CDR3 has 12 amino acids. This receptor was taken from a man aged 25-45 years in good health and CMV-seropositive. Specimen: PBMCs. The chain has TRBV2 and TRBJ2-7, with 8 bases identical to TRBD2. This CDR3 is CASRVSGVEQYF. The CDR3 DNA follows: TGTGCCAGCAGGGTTAGCGGGGTCGAGCAGTACTTC. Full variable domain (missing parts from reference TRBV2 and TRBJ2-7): EPEVTQTPSHQVTQMGQEVILRCVPISNHLYFYWYRQILGQKVEFLVSFYNNEISEKSEIFDDQFSVERPDGSNFTLKIRSTKLEDSAMYFCASRVSGVEQYFGPGTRLTVT.